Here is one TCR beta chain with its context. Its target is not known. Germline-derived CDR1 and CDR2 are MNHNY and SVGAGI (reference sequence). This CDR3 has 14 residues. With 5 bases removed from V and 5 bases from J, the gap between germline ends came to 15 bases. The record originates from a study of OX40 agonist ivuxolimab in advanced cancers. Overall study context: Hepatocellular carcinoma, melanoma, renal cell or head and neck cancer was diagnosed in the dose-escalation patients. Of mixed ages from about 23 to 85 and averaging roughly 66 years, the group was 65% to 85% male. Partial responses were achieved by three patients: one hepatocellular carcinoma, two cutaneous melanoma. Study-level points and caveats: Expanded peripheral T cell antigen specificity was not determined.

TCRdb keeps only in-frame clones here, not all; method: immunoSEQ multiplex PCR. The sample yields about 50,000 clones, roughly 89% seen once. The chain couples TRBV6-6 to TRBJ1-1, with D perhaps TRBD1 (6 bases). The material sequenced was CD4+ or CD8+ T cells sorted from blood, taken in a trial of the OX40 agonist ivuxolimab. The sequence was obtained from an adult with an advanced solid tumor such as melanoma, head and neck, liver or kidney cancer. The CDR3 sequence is CASSEGTGYTEAFF. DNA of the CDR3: TGTGCCAGCAGTGAGGGCACAGGGTATACTGAAGCTTTCTTT.